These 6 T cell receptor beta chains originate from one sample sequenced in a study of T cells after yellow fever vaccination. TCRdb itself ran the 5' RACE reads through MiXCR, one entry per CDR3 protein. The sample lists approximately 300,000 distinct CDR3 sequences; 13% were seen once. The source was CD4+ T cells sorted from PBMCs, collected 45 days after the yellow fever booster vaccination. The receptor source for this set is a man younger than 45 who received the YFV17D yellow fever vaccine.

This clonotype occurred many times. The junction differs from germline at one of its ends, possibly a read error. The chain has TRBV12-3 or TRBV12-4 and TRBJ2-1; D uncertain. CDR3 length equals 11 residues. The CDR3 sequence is CASSLGNEQFF. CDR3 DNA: TGCGCCAGCAGCTTAGGCAATGAGCAGTTCTTC.

In DNA form, the CDR3 reads TGTGCCAGCAGTCCGGACCGGAATTCACCCCTCCACTTT. This encodes CASSPDRNSPLHF. This chain uses TRBV7-3 with TRBJ1-6, with no clear D. Germline V gene data show CDR1 as SGHTA and CDR2 as FQGTGA. This CDR3 is built from 13 residues. Between the trimmed V and J ends, which lost 6 bases and 7 bases, there was a span of 10 bases.

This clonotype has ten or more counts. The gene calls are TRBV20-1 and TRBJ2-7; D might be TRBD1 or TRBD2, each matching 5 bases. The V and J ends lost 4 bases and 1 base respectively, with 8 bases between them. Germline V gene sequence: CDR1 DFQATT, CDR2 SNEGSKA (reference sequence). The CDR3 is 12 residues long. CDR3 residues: CSAKGRSYEQYF. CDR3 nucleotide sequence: TGCAGTGCTAAGGGACGGTCCTACGAGCAGTACTTC.

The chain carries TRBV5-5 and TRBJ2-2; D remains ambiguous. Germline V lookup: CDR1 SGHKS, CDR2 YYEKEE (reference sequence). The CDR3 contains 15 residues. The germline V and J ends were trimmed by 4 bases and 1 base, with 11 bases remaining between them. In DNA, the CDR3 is TGTGCCAGCAGCCCATTGGAACAGAACACCGGGGAGCTGTTTTTT. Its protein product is CASSPLEQNTGELFF.

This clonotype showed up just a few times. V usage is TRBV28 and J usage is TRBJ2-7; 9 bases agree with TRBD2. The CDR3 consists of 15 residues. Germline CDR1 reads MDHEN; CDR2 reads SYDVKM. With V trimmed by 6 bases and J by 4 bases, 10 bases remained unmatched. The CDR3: CASRGGASGTYEQYF. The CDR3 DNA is TGTGCCAGCAGGGGGGGGGCTAGCGGGACTTACGAGCAGTACTTC.

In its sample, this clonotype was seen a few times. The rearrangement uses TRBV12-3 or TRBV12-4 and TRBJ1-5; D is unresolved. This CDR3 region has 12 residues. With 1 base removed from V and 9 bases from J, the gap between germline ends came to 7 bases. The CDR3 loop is CASSLEQRPQHF. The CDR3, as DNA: TGTGCCAGCAGTTTAGAACAGAGGCCCCAGCATTTT.